The rows below give T cell receptor beta chains drawn from one sample of a study of control samples from healthy donors and cancer patients. Only in-frame clones appear in the TCRdb table, and some are missing; sequencing was by immunoSEQ multiplex PCR. The data hold roughly 100,000 clones, with just over 90% observed a single time. Sequenced material: blood. These receptors all stem from a young woman in good health. Each CDR3 is given with its conserved first and last residue. D genes are given only for firm matches. Size tells how often a clone was seen (once, few, many) or the class of an expanded clone, and some rows leave it out.

j_gene: TRBJ2-7
v_gene: TRBV5-1
d_gene: NA
abundance: NA
CDR3nt: TGCGCCAGCAGCTTGGTCGCGGGACATCATTCTGGCGAGCAGTACTTC
CDR3aa: CASSLVAGHHSGEQYF

j_gene: TRBJ1-5
v_gene: TRBV28
d_gene: TRBD1
abundance: NA
CDR3nt: TGTGCCAGCAGTTTGGCGGGGGGACAGGGAAATCAGCCCCAGCATTTT
CDR3aa: CASSLAGGQGNQPQHF

j_gene: TRBJ1-4
v_gene: TRBV4-2
d_gene: NA
abundance: NA
CDR3nt: TGTGCCAGCAGCCAAGAACGGGTAAAAAAACTGTTTTTT
CDR3aa: CASSQERVKKLFF

j_gene: TRBJ2-6
v_gene: TRBV7-7
d_gene: TRBD1
abundance: once
CDR3nt: TGTGCCACCGGACAGGGGCGTCATACTCTTGGGGCCAACGTCCTGACTTTC
CDR3aa: CATGQGRHTLGANVLTF

j_gene: TRBJ1-6
v_gene: TRBV12-5
d_gene: NA
abundance: NA
CDR3nt: TGTGCTAGTGGTTTGGGGACAGATAATTCACCCCTCCACTTT
CDR3aa: CASGLGTDNSPLHF

j_gene: TRBJ2-2
v_gene: TRBV30
d_gene: NA
abundance: NA
CDR3nt: TGTGCCTGGGACAGACGCAGGAACACCGGGGAGCTGTTTTTT
CDR3aa: CAWDRRRNTGELFF

j_gene: TRBJ1-4
v_gene: TRBV28
d_gene: NA
abundance: NA
CDR3nt: TGTGCCAGCAGTTTCCTGGGAGAGGGTCCAACTAATGAAAAACTGTTTTTT
CDR3aa: CASSFLGEGPTNEKLFF

j_gene: TRBJ1-5
v_gene: TRBV9
d_gene: NA
abundance: NA
CDR3nt: TGTGCCAGCAGTCCTGGGACACTTAGCAATCAGCCCCAGCATTTT
CDR3aa: CASSPGTLSNQPQHF

j_gene: TRBJ1-1
v_gene: TRBV11-3
d_gene: TRBD1
abundance: NA
CDR3nt: TGTGCCAGCAGCTTGGGCAGGGGGCGAAGTCTGAACACTGAAGCTTTCTTT
CDR3aa: CASSLGRGRSLNTEAFF

j_gene: TRBJ1-4
v_gene: TRBV5-6
d_gene: TRBD1
abundance: NA
CDR3nt: TGTGCCAGCAGCCTACAGGGGGCCCCACGGGAAAAACTGTTTTTT
CDR3aa: CASSLQGAPREKLFF

j_gene: TRBJ2-6
v_gene: TRBV5-1
d_gene: NA
abundance: NA
CDR3nt: TGCGCCAGCAGGGGGGGAGGTGGGGCCAACGTCCTGACTTTC
CDR3aa: CASRGGGGANVLTF

j_gene: TRBJ1-4
v_gene: TRBV5-5
d_gene: NA
abundance: once
CDR3nt: TGTGCCAGCAGCTGGGTGCAGGGAGGTGAAAAACTGTTTTTT
CDR3aa: CASSWVQGGEKLFF

j_gene: TRBJ1-5
v_gene: TRBV6-5
d_gene: NA
abundance: NA
CDR3nt: TGTGCCAGCAGTTACTCGATTGGGTACAATCAGCCCCAGCATTTT
CDR3aa: CASSYSIGYNQPQHF

j_gene: TRBJ2-3
v_gene: TRBV7-9
d_gene: NA
abundance: few
CDR3nt: TGTGCCAGCAGCTTAGAAGTCCCCGGTCATACGCAGTATTTT
CDR3aa: CASSLEVPGHTQYF

j_gene: TRBJ2-1
v_gene: TRBV7-2
d_gene: TRBD2
abundance: NA
CDR3nt: TGTGCCAGCAGCTTTGACGGAACTAGCGGGGGTCGTGGTGAGCAGTTCTTC
CDR3aa: CASSFDGTSGGRGEQFF

j_gene: TRBJ1-2
v_gene: TRBV6-1
d_gene: TRBD1
abundance: NA
CDR3nt: TGTGCCAGCAGTGATGCGCCGGGACAGGGGGCTGCGGATGGCTACACCTTC
CDR3aa: CASSDAPGQGAADGYTF

j_gene: TRBJ1-5
v_gene: TRBV6-1
d_gene: NA
abundance: NA
CDR3nt: TGTGCCAGCAGTGAAAGGGGAGGGGCAGACAGATACCATCAGCCCCAGCATTTT
CDR3aa: CASSERGGADRYHQPQHF

j_gene: TRBJ2-3
v_gene: TRBV6-5
d_gene: NA
abundance: NA
CDR3nt: TGTGCCAGCACCCCTCGCGGATATAGCACAGATACGCAGTATTTT
CDR3aa: CASTPRGYSTDTQYF

j_gene: TRBJ2-5
v_gene: TRBV3-1/TRBV3-2
d_gene: TRBD1
abundance: NA
CDR3nt: TGTGCCAGCAGGGAACAGGGGGCTGGGGAGACCCAGTACTTC
CDR3aa: CASREQGAGETQYF

j_gene: TRBJ2-7
v_gene: TRBV7-9
d_gene: NA
abundance: NA
CDR3nt: TGTGCCAGCAGCTTAGCCAGCCAGGTCTACGAGCAGTACTTC
CDR3aa: CASSLASQVYEQYF

j_gene: TRBJ1-4
v_gene: TRBV11-2
d_gene: TRBD1
abundance: NA
CDR3nt: TGTGCCAGCAGCTTTTTGAGGGGGCGGAGTAATGAAAAACTGTTTTTT
CDR3aa: CASSFLRGRSNEKLFF

j_gene: TRBJ2-3
v_gene: TRBV5-1
d_gene: TRBD2
abundance: NA
CDR3nt: TGCGCCAGCGGGGGAGCTAGCGGGGATTTCACAGATACGCAGTATTTT
CDR3aa: CASGGASGDFTDTQYF

j_gene: TRBJ1-6
v_gene: TRBV19
d_gene: NA
abundance: few
CDR3nt: TGTGCCAGTAGTATAGACCAGGGGAGGAATTCACCCCTCCACTTT
CDR3aa: CASSIDQGRNSPLHF

j_gene: TRBJ2-2
v_gene: TRBV18
d_gene: TRBD1
abundance: NA
CDR3nt: TGTGCCAGCTCACCGGGACAGGGGAACACCGGGGAGCTGTTTTTT
CDR3aa: CASSPGQGNTGELFF

j_gene: TRBJ2-5
v_gene: TRBV6-5
d_gene: TRBD2
abundance: NA
CDR3nt: TGTGCCAGCAGGGCTAGCGGGAGGCAAGAGACCCAGTACTTC
CDR3aa: CASRASGRQETQYF

j_gene: TRBJ2-7
v_gene: TRBV6-7
d_gene: TRBD2
abundance: NA
CDR3nt: TGTGCCAGCAGTTACTCCGGGACTAGCGGGAGCTCCTACGAGCAGTACTTC
CDR3aa: CASSYSGTSGSSYEQYF

j_gene: TRBJ2-5
v_gene: TRBV29-1
d_gene: NA
abundance: NA
CDR3nt: TGCAGCGGGGGGCCTCGGGAGACCCAGTACTTC
CDR3aa: CSGGPRETQYF

j_gene: TRBJ1-4
v_gene: TRBV6-6
d_gene: TRBD1
abundance: NA
CDR3nt: TGTGCCAGCTCAAACTCACAGGGGCTTGCTGAAAAACTGTTTTTT
CDR3aa: CASSNSQGLAEKLFF

j_gene: TRBJ2-2
v_gene: TRBV7-9
d_gene: NA
abundance: NA
CDR3nt: TGTGCCAGCAGTTCACCCAACGGGAGAGACCGGATCGGGGAGCTGTTTTTT
CDR3aa: CASSSPNGRDRIGELFF

j_gene: TRBJ2-1
v_gene: TRBV19
d_gene: NA
abundance: NA
CDR3nt: TGTGCCAGTAGTATAGATAGTGTCCATGGCGCGTTCTTC
CDR3aa: CASSIDSVHGAFF

j_gene: TRBJ2-7
v_gene: TRBV27
d_gene: NA
abundance: NA
CDR3nt: TGTGCCAGCAGTTTAATGGCAGCCTACGAGCAGTACTTC
CDR3aa: CASSLMAAYEQYF

j_gene: TRBJ2-2
v_gene: TRBV11-2
d_gene: TRBD2
abundance: NA
CDR3nt: TGTGCCAGCAGCTTAACCAGCGGGAAAGGCGGGGAGCTGTTTTTT
CDR3aa: CASSLTSGKGGELFF

j_gene: TRBJ2-5
v_gene: TRBV7-2
d_gene: NA
abundance: once
CDR3nt: TGTGCCAGCAGCTTAGATTCGAAGACCCAGTACTTC
CDR3aa: CASSLDSKTQYF

j_gene: TRBJ1-2
v_gene: TRBV28
d_gene: NA
abundance: NA
CDR3nt: TGTGCCAGCAGTTTAAGCTCAACCCATGGCTACACCTTC
CDR3aa: CASSLSSTHGYTF

j_gene: TRBJ2-7
v_gene: TRBV19
d_gene: NA
abundance: NA
CDR3nt: TGTGCCAGTAGTGCCGCAGTAGCGGCCTCCTACGAGCAGTACTTC
CDR3aa: CASSAAVAASYEQYF

j_gene: TRBJ2-2
v_gene: TRBV7-9
d_gene: NA
abundance: NA
CDR3nt: TGTGCCAGCAGCTTCGACAGGGTAGGGCTAGCGGAAGGGGAGCTGTTTTTT
CDR3aa: CASSFDRVGLAEGELFF

j_gene: TRBJ2-1
v_gene: TRBV24-1
d_gene: NA
abundance: NA
CDR3nt: TGTGCCACCAGTGGCGCGAGTTACAATGAGCAGTTCTTC
CDR3aa: CATSGASYNEQFF

j_gene: TRBJ2-5
v_gene: TRBV9
d_gene: TRBD2
abundance: NA
CDR3nt: TGTGCCAGCAGCTCATCGACTAGCGGGAGGGGAGAGACCCAGTACTTC
CDR3aa: CASSSSTSGRGETQYF

j_gene: TRBJ2-2
v_gene: TRBV7-3
d_gene: TRBD1
abundance: once
CDR3nt: TGTGCCAGCAGCTTCAGCTCGAACTGGGACAGGGGGGCAGGGGAGCTGTTTTTT
CDR3aa: CASSFSSNWDRGAGELFF

j_gene: TRBJ1-2
v_gene: TRBV9
d_gene: NA
abundance: NA
CDR3nt: TGTGCCAGCAGCCCCACCCACACCTATGGCTACACCTTC
CDR3aa: CASSPTHTYGYTF